This T cell receptor (beta chain) was captured by sequencing in a study of long-term antiretroviral therapy in people with HIV. Study findings and constraints: Nothing was known about ART adherence, viral resistance or changes in therapy. Pre-ART-expanded clones dominated the repertoire at all time points.

About this clone: Its antigen is as yet unknown.

V dropped 6 bases and J dropped 2 bases, with 12 bases sitting between them. Per the germline V gene, CDR1 is SGHAT and CDR2 is FQNNGV. The CDR3 has 14 residues. Treated in the United States were all of the participants with HIV. An immunoSEQ assay, version v3.0, was performed at survey level. Sequencing used immunoSEQ multiplex PCR; TCRdb keeps in-frame clones, though not all of them. The repertoire has about 23,000 clones, over 75% of them found once; the top ten carry 5%. This chain links TRBV11-2 with TRBJ2-3; maybe TRBD2 (5 bases). The sequenced sample was unsorted PBMCs, obtained 0.3 years after starting antiretroviral therapy. The origin of this receptor is a man aged 45-60 years with HIV. CDR3 sequence (DNA): TGTGCCAGCAGACCAAGGACTGACACAGATACGCAGTATTTT. The encoded protein is CASRPRTDTDTQYF.